The 12 T cell receptor beta chains listed next were all sequenced from one sample in a study of lymphopenia after photon versus proton radiotherapy. Sequencing was performed with immunoSEQ multiplex PCR; in TCRdb, only in-frame clones are kept and a portion is missing. The top ten hold around 3.3% of the sample, which has approximately 12,000 clones, about 87% seen once. The starting material was peripheral blood, obtained from a patient treated with photon-based radiotherapy. The receptor set was obtained from a man aged 55 to 69 with pancreatic cancer.

The V gene is TRBV21-1, the J gene TRBJ2-7; TRBD2 was called by the table and not checked on the DNA. TRBV21-1 is a recognized pseudogene. This CDR3 is 16 amino acids long. CDR3: CASSKTRSRGNYEQYF. The CDR3 DNA reads TGTGCCAGCAGCAAAACGCGTTCAAGAGGAAACTACGAGCAGTACTTC.

This CDR3 reads CASRSGGNQETQYF. CDR3 nucleotide sequence: TGTGCCAGTAGAAGCGGGGGGAATCAAGAGACCCAGTACTTC. The gene calls are TRBV19 and TRBJ2-5, with 9 nucleotides matching TRBD2. This CDR3 is built from 14 residues. The V gene's germline CDR1 is LNHDA and CDR2 SQIVND (reference sequence). Losses at the gene ends were 6 bases for V and 2 bases for J; bases not matched to a gene: 4.

This rearrangement joins TRBV2 to TRBJ1-1; D call uncertain. Trimming removed 6 bases at V and 3 bases at J, with 14 bases between. Germline values: CDR1 SNHLY, CDR2 FYNNEI. The CDR3 is 14 residues long. CDR3 residues: CASSLFGGHTEAFF. DNA for the CDR3: TGTGCCAGCAGCCTATTTGGAGGGCACACTGAAGCTTTCTTT.

CDR3 region: CASSDEVGTEAFF. Written as DNA, the CDR3 is TGTGCCAGCAGTGATGAGGTAGGCACTGAAGCTTTCTTT. The chain couples TRBV2 to TRBJ1-1; no firm D call. The V end lost 3 bases, the J end lost 4 bases, and 9 bases lay between the germline ends. The CDR3 extends over 13 amino acids. The germline CDR1 and CDR2 sequences are SNHLY and FYNNEI. Filled out from reference TRBV2 and TRBJ1-1, the complete variable domain reads EPEVTQTPSHQVTQMGQEVILRCVPISNHLYFYWYRQILGQKVEFLVSFYNNEISEKSEIFDDQFSVERPDGSNFTLKIRSTKLEDSAMYFCASSDEVGTEAFFGQGTRLTVV.

The chain employs TRBV6-1 and TRBJ2-1, with TRBD2 identical over 11 bases. The J segment lost 6 bases and the V segment lost 4 bases, leaving 14 bases of the junction unmatched. The CDR3 is 18 residues long. The germline CDR1 and CDR2 sequences are MNHNS and SASEGT. CDR3: CASSGENLLAGATNEQFF. For the CDR3, the DNA is TGTGCCAGCAGTGGCGAGAACCTACTAGCGGGGGCTACCAATGAGCAGTTCTTC.

This clone was counted a single time. This rearrangement joins TRBV6-5 to TRBJ1-5; 7 bases agree with TRBD1. V was clipped by 6 bases and J by 4 bases; unmatched bases: 3. Germline V gene sequence: CDR1 MNHEY, CDR2 SVGAGI. The CDR3 is 13 residues long. This chain's CDR3 is CASRPTGNQPQHF. The CDR3 bases are TGTGCCAGCAGGCCGACAGGGAATCAGCCCCAGCATTTT.

This chain uses TRBV30 with TRBJ1-6, with D unresolved. Deletions cut 3 bases from V and 8 bases from J, with 8 bases between. CDR1 and CDR2 from the germline V gene are GTSNPN and SVGIG (reference sequence). The CDR3 spans 12 residues. The CDR3, as DNA: TGTGCCTGGAGGGAGTCAGATTCACCCCTCCACTTT. It encodes CAWRESDSPLHF. The variable domain in full, with the rest retrieved from reference TRBV30 and TRBJ1-6, is SQTIHQWPATLVQPVGSPLSLECTVEGTSNPNLYWYRQAAGRGLQLLFYSVGIGQISSEVPQNLSASRPQDRQFILSSKKLLLSDSGFYLCAWRESDSPLHFGNGTRLTVT.

The chain recombines TRBV15 with TRBJ2-1; 9 bases match TRBD1. Germline trimming cut 6 bases from V and 2 bases from J; bases unmatched to any gene: 5. Germline V lookup: CDR1 LNHNV, CDR2 YYDKDF (reference sequence). This CDR3 has 15 amino acids. The CDR3 coding sequence is TGTGCCACCAGAGGGACAGGGCTTACCTACAATGAGCAGTTCTTC. This gives the protein CATRGTGLTYNEQFF.

This chain joins TRBV7-9 and TRBJ1-1; no definite D call. Germline-derived CDR1 and CDR2 are SEHNR and FQNEAQ (reference sequence). The CDR3 covers 14 residues. V lost 0 bases and J 2 bases, leaving 7 bases between the germline ends. The CDR3 nucleotides read TGTGCCAGCAGCTTAGCTTTAAAAAACACTGAAGCTTTCTTT. It is translated as CASSLALKNTEAFF.

The V call is TRBV11-2, the J call TRBJ1-2; D is unclear. The germline V gene has CDR1 SGHAT and CDR2 FQNNGV. V was trimmed by 0 bases and J by 4 bases, leaving 3 bases between them. CDR3 length: 12 residues. The CDR3 protein is CASSLDRYGYTF. The DNA for the CDR3 is TGTGCCAGCAGCTTAGACCGCTATGGCTACACCTTC.

The chain uses TRBV7-2 and TRBJ2-3; 10 positions match TRBD1. With V trimmed by 2 bases and J by 0 bases, 11 bases remained unmatched. Germline V gene lookup returns CDR1 SGHTA and CDR2 FQGNSA. The length of the CDR3 is 19 residues. Here the CDR3 reads CASSLLGGQGLLSTDTQYF. DNA of the CDR3: TGTGCCAGCAGCTTATTAGGGGGACAGGGGTTGTTAAGCACAGATACGCAGTATTTT.

This clone was seen once. The chain couples TRBV2 to TRBJ1-1, with D possibly TRBD1 on 5 matching bases. V was pared by 3 bases and J by 5 bases, with 13 bases between. Germline V lookup: CDR1 SNHLY, CDR2 FYNNEI. The CDR3 sequence is 14 residues long. This CDR3 is CASSEARAVTEAFF. The CDR3 nucleotides read TGTGCCAGCAGTGAGGCCAGGGCGGTAACTGAAGCTTTCTTT.